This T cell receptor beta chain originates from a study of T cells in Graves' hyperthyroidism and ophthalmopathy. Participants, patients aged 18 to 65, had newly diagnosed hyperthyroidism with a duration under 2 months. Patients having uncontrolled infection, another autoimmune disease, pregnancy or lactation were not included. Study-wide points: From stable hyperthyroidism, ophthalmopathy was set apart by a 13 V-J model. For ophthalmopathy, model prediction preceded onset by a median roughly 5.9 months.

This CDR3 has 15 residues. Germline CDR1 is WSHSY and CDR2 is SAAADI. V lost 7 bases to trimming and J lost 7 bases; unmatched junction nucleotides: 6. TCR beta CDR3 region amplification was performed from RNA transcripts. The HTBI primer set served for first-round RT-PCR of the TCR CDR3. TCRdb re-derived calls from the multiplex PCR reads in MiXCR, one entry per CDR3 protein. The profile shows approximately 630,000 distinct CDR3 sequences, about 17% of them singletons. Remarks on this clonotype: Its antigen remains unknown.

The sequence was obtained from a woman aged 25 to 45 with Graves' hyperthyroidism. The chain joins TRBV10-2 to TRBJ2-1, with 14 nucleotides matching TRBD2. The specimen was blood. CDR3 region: CASTFGLAGGNEQFF. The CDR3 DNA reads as TGCGCCAGCACTTTCGGACTAGCGGGAGGTAATGAGCAGTTCTTC.